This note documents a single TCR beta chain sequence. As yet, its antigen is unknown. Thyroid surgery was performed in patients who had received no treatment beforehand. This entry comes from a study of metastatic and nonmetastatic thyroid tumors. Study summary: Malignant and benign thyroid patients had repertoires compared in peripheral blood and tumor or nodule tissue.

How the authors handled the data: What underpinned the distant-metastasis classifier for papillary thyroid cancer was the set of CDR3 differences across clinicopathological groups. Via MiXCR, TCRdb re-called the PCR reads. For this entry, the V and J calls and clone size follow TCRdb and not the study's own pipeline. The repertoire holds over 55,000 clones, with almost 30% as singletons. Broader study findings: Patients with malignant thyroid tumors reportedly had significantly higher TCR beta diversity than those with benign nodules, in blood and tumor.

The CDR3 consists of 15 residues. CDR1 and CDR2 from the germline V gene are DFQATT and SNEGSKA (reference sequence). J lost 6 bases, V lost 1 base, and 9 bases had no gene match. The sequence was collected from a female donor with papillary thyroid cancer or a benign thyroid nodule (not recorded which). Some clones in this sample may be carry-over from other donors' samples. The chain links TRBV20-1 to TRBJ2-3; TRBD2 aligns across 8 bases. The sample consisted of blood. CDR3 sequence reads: CSARVGSGAGDTQYF. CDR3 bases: TGCAGTGCTAGAGTGGGTAGCGGGGCGGGGGATACGCAGTATTTT.